This record concerns one TCR beta chain sequence. MiXCR, applied by TCRdb to the RT-PCR reads, yields one record per CDR3 protein. The sample has about 88,000 distinct CDR3 sequences, under 50% seen once; the top ten hold 60% to 75%. The sample is drawn from a study of patients and donors after allogeneic stem cell transplantation. Trimming took 6 bases from V and 4 from J; bases not matched to a gene: 13. Germline V gives CDR1 MDHEN, CDR2 SYDVKM. This CDR3 contains 16 residues. Material: blood, either unsorted or a sorted T cell fraction (not recorded which). The chain couples TRBV28 to TRBJ2-3; 7 positions match TRBD1. This clonotype was sampled from a human donor who was either an allogeneic HSCT recipient or a stem cell or donor lymphocyte infusion donor (not recorded which). It is not recorded whose cells these are; they may come from a transplant donor. CDR3 in DNA: TGTGCCAGCAGCCGGAAAACAGGGGCCGGGGCAGATACGCAGTATTTT. The encoded protein is CASSRKTGAGADTQYF.